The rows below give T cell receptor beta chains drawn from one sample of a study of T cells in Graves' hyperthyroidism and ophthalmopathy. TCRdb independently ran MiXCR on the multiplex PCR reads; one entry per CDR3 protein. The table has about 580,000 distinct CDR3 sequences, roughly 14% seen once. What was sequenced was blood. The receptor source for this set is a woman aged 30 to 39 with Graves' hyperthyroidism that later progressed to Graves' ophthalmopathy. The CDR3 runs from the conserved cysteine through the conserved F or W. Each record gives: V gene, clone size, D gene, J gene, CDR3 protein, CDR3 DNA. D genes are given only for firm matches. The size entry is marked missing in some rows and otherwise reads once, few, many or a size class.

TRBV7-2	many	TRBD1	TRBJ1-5	CASSATGQGSGQPQHF	TGTGCCAGCAGCGCAACGGGACAGGGCTCGGGGCAGCCCCAGCATTTT
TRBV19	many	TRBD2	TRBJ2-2	CASSTYEMGLAGVDTGELFF	TGTGCCAGTAGTACTTACGAGATGGGACTAGCGGGAGTTGACACCGGGGAGCTGTTTTTT
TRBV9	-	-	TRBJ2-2	CASSSGSVTGELFF	TGTGCCAGCAGCTCCGGGTCGGTAACCGGGGAGCTGTTTTTT
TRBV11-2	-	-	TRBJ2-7	CASTATLSLPNYEQYF	TGTGCCAGCACCGCCACATTATCGCTCCCCAACTACGAGCAGTACTTC
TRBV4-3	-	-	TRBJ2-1	CASSQEIAPNEQFF	TGCGCCAGCAGCCAAGAAATAGCGCCAAATGAGCAGTTCTTC
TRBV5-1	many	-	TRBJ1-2	CASSLEGDSYGYTF	TGCGCCAGCAGCTTGGAGGGAGACTCCTATGGCTACACCTTC
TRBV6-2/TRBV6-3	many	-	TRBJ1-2	CASSYGRRQNYGYTF	TGTGCCAGCAGTTACGGACGTCGACAAAACTATGGCTACACCTTC
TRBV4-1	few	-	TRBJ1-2	CASSQVGTAGYGYTF	TGCGCCAGCAGCCAAGTGGGAACGGCGGGCTATGGCTACACCTTC
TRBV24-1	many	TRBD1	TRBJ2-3	CAAQGAGPSTDTQYF	TGTGCCGCCCAGGGGGCGGGACCAAGCACAGATACGCAGTATTTT
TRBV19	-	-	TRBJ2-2	CASSIGNPGELFF	TGTGCCAGTAGTATAGGTAACCCCGGGGAGCTGTTTTTT
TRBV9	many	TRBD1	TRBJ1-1	CASSVALRDSEAFF	TGTGCCAGCAGCGTAGCTCTTCGGGACAGTGAAGCTTTCTTT
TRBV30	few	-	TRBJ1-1	CACRAGNTEAFF	TGTGCCTGCCGAGCGGGTAACACTGAAGCTTTCTTT
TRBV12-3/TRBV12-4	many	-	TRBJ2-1	CASSSPMAASYNEQFF	TGTGCCAGCAGTTCCCCCATGGCGGCCTCCTACAATGAGCAGTTCTTC